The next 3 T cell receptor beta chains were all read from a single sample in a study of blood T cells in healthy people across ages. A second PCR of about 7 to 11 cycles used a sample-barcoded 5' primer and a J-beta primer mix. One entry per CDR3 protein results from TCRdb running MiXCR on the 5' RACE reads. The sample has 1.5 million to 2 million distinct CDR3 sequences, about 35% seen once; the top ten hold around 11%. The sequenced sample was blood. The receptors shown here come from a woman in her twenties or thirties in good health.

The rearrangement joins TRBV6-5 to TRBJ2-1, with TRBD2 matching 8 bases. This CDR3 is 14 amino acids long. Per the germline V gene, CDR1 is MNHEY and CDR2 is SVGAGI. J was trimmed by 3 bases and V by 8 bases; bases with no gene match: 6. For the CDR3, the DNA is TGTGCCAGCGGAAGCGGGGGCCACTACAATGAGCAGTTCTTC. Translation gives CASGSGGHYNEQFF.

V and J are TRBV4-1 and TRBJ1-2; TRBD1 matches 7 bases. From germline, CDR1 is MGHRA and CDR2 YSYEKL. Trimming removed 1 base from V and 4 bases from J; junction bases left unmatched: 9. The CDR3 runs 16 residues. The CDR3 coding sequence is TGCGCCAGCAGCCAAGTTTCAAAGGGGGCGGCCTATGGCTACACCTTC. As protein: CASSQVSKGAAYGYTF.

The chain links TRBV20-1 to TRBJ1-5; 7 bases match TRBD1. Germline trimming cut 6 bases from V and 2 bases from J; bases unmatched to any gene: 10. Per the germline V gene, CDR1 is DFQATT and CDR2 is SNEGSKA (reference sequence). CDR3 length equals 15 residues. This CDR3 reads CSAINRQGGNQPQHF. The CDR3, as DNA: TGCAGTGCGATAAATCGACAGGGCGGCAATCAGCCCCAGCATTTT.